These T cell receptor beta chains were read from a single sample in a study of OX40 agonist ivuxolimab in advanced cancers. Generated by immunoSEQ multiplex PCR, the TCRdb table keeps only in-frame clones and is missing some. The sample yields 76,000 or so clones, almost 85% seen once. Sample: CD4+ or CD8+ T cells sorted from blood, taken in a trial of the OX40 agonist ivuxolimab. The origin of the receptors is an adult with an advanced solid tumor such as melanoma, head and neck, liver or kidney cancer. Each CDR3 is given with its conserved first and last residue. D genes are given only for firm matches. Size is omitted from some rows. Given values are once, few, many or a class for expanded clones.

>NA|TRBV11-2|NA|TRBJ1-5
CASSPGTVSSNQPQHF
TGTGCCAGCAGCCCAGGGACGGTATCGAGCAATCAGCCCCAGCATTTT
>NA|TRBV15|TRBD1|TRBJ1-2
CATSGHRGGLTGRDYGYTF
TGTGCCACCAGCGGCCATAGGGGCGGGCTGACAGGGAGGGACTATGGCTACACCTTC
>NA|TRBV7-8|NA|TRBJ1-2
CASSFSETANYGYTF
TGTGCCAGCAGCTTTAGTGAGACAGCTAACTATGGCTACACCTTC
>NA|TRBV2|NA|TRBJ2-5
CASSVFGRAQETQYF
TGTGCCAGCAGTGTATTCGGCAGGGCGCAAGAGACCCAGTACTTC
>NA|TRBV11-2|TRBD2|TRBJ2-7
CASSKGLWLAGAYEQYF
TGTGCCAGCAGCAAGGGGTTGTGGCTAGCGGGGGCCTACGAGCAGTACTTC
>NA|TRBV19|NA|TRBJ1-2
CASSTLTRDGYTF
TGTGCCAGTAGTACCCTGACGCGCGATGGCTACACCTTC
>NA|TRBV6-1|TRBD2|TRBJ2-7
CASSEARTSGVYEQYF
TGTGCCAGCAGTGAAGCGAGGACTAGCGGGGTGTACGAGCAGTACTTC
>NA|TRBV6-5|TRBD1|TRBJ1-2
CASSYSYDRVGYTF
TGTGCCAGCAGTTACTCGTATGACAGGGTTGGCTACACCTTC
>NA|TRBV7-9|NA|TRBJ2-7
CASSLLGQGASEQYF
TGTGCCAGCAGCTTACTAGGGCAGGGTGCGAGCGAGCAGTACTTC
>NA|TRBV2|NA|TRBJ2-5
CASSELGQETQYF
TGTGCCAGCAGTGAACTGGGTCAAGAGACCCAGTACTTC
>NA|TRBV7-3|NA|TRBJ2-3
CASSLGAGRSWADTQYF
TGTGCCAGCAGCTTAGGAGCAGGGCGGAGTTGGGCAGATACGCAGTATTTT
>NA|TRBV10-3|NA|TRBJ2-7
CAIRTEFSYEQYF
TGTGCCATCAGGACAGAGTTCTCCTACGAGCAGTACTTC
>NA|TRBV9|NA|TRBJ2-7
CASSGSGVSEQYF
TGTGCCAGCAGTGGCTCCGGGGTGAGCGAGCAGTACTTC
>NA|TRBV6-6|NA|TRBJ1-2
CASVGSPNYGYTF
TGTGCCAGCGTGGGCTCCCCCAACTATGGCTACACCTTC
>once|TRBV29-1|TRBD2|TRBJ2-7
CSVGVGRFYEQYF
TGCAGCGTTGGTGTCGGGAGGTTCTACGAGCAGTACTTC
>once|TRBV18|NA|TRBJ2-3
CASSLGTGSDTQYF
TGTGCCAGCTCACTTGGGACTGGATCAGATACGCAGTATTTT
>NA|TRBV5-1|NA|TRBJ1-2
CASSTQGDYGYTF
TGCGCCAGCAGCACACAGGGTGACTATGGCTACACCTTC